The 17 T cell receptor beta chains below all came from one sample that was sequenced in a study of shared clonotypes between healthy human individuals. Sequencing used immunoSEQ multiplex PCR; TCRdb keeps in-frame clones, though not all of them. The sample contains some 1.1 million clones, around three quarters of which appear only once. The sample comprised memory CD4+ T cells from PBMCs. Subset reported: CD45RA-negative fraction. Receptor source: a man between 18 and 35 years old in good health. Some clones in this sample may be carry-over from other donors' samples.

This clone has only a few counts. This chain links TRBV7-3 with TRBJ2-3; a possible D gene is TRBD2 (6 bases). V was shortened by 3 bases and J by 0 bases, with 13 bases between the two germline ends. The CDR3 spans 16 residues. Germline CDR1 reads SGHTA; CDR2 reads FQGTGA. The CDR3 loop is CASSFGPSGSTDTQYF. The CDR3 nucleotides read TGTGCCAGCAGCTTCGGCCCAAGCGGGAGCACAGATACGCAGTATTTT.

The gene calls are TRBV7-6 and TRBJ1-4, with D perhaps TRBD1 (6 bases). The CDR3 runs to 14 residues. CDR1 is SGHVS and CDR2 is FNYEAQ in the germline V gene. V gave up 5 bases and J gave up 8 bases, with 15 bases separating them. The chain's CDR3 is CASSPQGSWEKLFF. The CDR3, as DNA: TGTGCCAGCAGCCCACAGGGAAGCTGGGAAAAACTGTTTTTT.

CDR3 sequence: CASSPLRGDTGELFF. Written as DNA, the CDR3 is TGTGCCAGCTCTCCCCTCCGGGGAGACACCGGGGAGCTGTTTTTT. This chain connects TRBV18 to TRBJ2-2; possible D gene TRBD2, 5 bases. Trimming removed 6 bases at V and 3 bases at J, with 14 bases between. The CDR3 contains 15 residues. Germline V gene sequence: CDR1 KGHSH, CDR2 LQKENI.

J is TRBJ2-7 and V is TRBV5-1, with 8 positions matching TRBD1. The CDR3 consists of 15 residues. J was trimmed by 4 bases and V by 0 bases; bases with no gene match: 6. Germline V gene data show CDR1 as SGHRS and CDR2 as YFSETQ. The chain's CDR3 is CASSLVAGGIYEQYF. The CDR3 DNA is TGCGCCAGCAGCTTGGTGGCAGGGGGCATATACGAGCAGTACTTC.

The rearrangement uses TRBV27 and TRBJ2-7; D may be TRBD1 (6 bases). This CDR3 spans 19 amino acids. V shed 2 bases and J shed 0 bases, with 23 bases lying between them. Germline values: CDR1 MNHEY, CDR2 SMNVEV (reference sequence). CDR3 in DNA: TGTGCCAGCAGTTTAAAAGGGTGGAAGAACAGGGCTCCCTCCTACGAGCAGTACTTC. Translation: CASSLKGWKNRAPSYEQYF.

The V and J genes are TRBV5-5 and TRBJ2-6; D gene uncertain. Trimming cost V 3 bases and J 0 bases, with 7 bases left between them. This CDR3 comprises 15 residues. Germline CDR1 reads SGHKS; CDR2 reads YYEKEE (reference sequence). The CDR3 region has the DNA TGTGCCAGCAGCTCTACCTACTCTGGGGCCAACGTCCTGACTTTC. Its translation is CASSSTYSGANVLTF. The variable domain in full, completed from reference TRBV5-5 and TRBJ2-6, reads DAGVTQSPTHLIKTRGQQVTLRCSPISGHKSVSWYQQVLGQGPQFIFQYYEKEERGRGNFPDRFSARQFPNYSSELNVNALLLGDSALYLCASSSTYSGANVLTFGAGSRLTVL.

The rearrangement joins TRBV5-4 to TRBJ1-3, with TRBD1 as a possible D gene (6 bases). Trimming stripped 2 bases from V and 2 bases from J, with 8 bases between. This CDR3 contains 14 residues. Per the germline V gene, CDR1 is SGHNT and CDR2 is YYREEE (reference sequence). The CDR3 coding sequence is TGTGCCAGCAGCTTACAGGGCCCTGGAAACACCATATATTTT. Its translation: CASSLQGPGNTIYF.

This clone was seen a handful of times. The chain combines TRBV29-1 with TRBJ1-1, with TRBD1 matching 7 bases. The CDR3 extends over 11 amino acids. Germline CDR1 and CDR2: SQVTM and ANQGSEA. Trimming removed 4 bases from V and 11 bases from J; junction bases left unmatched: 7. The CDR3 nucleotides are TGCAGCGTTGGACAGGGTCTAGAGGCTTTCTTT. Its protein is CSVGQGLEAFF.

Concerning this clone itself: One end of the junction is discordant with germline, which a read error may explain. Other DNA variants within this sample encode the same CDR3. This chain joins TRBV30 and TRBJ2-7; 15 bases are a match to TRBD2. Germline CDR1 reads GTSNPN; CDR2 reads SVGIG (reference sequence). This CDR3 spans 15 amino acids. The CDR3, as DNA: TGCGCCTGGACCAGTGGACTAGCGGGAGGGGACGAGCAGTACTTC. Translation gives CAWTSGLAGGDEQYF.

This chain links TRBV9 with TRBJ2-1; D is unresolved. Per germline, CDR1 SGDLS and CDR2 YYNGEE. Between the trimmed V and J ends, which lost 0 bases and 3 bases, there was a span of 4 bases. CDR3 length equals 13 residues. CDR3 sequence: CASSVGFYNEQFF. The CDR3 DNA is TGTGCCAGCAGCGTAGGCTTCTACAATGAGCAGTTCTTC.

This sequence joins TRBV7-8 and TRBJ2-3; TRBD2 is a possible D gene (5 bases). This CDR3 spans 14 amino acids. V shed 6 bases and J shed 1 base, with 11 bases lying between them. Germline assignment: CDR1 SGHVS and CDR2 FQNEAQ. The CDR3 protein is CASRSEGGTDTQYF. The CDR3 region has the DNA TGTGCCAGCAGGTCCGAGGGAGGCACAGATACGCAGTATTTT.

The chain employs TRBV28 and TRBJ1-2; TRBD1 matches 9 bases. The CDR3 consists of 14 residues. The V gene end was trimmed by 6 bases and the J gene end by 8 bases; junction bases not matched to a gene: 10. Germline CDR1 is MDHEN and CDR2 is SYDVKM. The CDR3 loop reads CASRSGTGTKGYTF. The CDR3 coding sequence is TGTGCCAGCAGATCCGGGACAGGGACGAAGGGCTACACCTTC.

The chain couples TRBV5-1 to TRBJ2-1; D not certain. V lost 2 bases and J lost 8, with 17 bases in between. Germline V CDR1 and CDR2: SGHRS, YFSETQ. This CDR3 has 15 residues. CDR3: CASSFGRVITDEQFF. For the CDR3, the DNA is TGCGCCAGCAGCTTTGGACGAGTCATAACAGATGAGCAGTTCTTC. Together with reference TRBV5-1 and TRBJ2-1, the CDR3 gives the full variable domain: KAGVTQTPRYLIKTRGQQVTLSCSPISGHRSVSWYQQTPGQGLQFLFEYFSETQRNKGNFPGRFSGRQFSNSRSEMNVSTLELGDSALYLCASSFGRVITDEQFFGPGTRLTVL.

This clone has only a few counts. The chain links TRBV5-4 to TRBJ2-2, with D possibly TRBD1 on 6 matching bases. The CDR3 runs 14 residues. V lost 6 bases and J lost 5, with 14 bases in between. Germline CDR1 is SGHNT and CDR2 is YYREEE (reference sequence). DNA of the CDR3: TGTGCCAGCAACTCACCCCAGGGGACCGGGGAGCTGTTTTTT. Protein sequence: CASNSPQGTGELFF.

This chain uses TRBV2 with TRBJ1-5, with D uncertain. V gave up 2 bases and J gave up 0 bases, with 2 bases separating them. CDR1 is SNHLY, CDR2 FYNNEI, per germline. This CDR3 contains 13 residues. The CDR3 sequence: CASSETSNQPQHF. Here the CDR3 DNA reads TGTGCCAGCAGTGAAACTAGCAATCAGCCCCAGCATTTT.

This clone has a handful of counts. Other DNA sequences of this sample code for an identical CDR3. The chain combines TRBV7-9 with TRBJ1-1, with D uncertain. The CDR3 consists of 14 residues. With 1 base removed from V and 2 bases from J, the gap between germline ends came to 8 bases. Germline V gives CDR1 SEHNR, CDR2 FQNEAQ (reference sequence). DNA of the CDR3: TGTGCCAGCAGCTTAGTATACGGAAACACTGAAGCTTTCTTT. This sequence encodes CASSLVYGNTEAFF.

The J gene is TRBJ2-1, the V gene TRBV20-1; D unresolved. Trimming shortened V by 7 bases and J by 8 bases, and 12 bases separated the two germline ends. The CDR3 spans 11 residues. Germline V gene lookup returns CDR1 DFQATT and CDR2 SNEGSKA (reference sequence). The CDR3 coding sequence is TGCAGTGTCCTACACTGGGATGAGCAGTTCTTC. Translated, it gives CSVLHWDEQFF.